This TCR beta chain was observed in a study of OX40 agonist ivuxolimab in advanced cancers. This clone was seen more than once but under ten times. As yet, its antigen is unknown. Only in-frame clones appear in the TCRdb table, and some are missing; sequencing was by immunoSEQ multiplex PCR. The top ten clones hold 1.4% to 1.5% of a sample with about 68,000 clones, approximately 80% of them seen once. Findings of the study overall: Not determined was the antigen specificity of the expanded peripheral T cells.

The germline V gene has CDR1 SGDLS and CDR2 YYNGEE. The CDR3 sequence is 12 residues long. Trimming removed 0 bases at V and 6 bases at J, with 6 bases between. This TCR came from an adult with an advanced solid tumor such as melanoma, head and neck, liver or kidney cancer. Sequenced here: CD4+ or CD8+ T cells sorted from blood, sampled in a trial of the OX40 agonist ivuxolimab. The V and J genes are TRBV9 and TRBJ1-2; D is undetermined. Here the CDR3 DNA reads TGTGCCAGCAGCGTAGCTACGGATGGCTACACCTTC. Translated, it gives CASSVATDGYTF.